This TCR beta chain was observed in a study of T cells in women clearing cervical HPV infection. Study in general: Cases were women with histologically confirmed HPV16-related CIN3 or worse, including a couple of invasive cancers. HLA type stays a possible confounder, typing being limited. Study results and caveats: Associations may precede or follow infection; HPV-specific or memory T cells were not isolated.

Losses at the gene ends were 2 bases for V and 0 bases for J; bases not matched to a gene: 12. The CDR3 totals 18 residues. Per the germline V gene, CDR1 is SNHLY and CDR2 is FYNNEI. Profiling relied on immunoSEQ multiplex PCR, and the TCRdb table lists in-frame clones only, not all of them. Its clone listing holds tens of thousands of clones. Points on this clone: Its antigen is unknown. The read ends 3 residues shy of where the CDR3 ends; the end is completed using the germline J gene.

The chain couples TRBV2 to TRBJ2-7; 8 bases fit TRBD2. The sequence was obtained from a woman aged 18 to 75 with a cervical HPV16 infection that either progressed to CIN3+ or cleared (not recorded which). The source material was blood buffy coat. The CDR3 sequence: CASSEKYWGLVNSYEQYF. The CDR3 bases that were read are TGTGCCAGCAGTGAAAAGTATTGGGGACTAGTGAACTCCTACGAG.